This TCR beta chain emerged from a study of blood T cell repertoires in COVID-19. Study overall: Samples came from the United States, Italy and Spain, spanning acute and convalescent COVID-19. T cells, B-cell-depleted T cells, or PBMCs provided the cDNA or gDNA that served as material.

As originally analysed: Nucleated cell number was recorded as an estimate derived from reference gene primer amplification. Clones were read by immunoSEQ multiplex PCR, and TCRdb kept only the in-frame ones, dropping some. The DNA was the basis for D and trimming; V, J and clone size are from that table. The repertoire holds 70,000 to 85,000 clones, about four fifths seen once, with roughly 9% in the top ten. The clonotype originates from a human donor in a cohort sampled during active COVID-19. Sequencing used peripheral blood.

The CDR3 sequence: CASSPGLAGGRETQYF. Here the CDR3 DNA reads TGTGCCAGCAGCCCTGGACTAGCGGGGGGAAGAGAGACCCAGTACTTC. The genes are TRBV3-1 (or the pseudogene TRBV3-2) and TRBJ2-5; 14 nucleotides line up with TRBD2. V shed 4 bases and J 4 bases; nucleotides not matched to a gene: 5. The CDR3 spans 16 residues. CDR1 and CDR2 from the germline V gene are LGHDT and YNNKEL (reference sequence).